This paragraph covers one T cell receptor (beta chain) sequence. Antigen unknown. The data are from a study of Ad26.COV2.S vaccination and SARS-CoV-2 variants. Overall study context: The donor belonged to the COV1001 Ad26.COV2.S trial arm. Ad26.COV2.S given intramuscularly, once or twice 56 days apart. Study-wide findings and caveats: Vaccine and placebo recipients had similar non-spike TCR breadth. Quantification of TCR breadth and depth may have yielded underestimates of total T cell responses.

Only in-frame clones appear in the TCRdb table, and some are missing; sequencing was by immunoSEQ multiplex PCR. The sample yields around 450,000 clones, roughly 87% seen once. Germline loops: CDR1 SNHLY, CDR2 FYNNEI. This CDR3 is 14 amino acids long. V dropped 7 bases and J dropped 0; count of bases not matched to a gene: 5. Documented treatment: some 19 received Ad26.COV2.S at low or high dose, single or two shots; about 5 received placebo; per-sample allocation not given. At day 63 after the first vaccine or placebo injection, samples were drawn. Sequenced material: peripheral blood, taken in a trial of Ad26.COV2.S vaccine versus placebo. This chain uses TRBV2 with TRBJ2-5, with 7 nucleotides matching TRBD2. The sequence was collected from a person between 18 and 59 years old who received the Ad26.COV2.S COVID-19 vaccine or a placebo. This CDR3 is CASTGREDQETQYF. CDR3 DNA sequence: TGTGCCAGCACCGGACGGGAGGACCAAGAGACCCAGTACTTC.